This TCR beta chain comes out of a study of blood T cell repertoires in COVID-19. The wider study: Spain, Italy and the United States supplied samples that represented acute and convalescent COVID-19. T cells, B-cell-depleted T cells, or PBMCs supplied cDNA or gDNA.

Libraries were prepared by immunoSEQ multiplex PCR; TCRdb keeps only in-frame clonotypes and omits some of them. The data contain more than 85,000 clones, roughly 92% of them singletons. CDR1 and CDR2 from the germline V gene are SGHRS and YFSETQ. The CDR3 runs 14 residues. Trimming left V 2 bases short and J 2 bases short, with 8 bases between. The sequencing input was peripheral blood. This clonotype was sampled from a man in his sixties or seventies with acute or convalescent COVID-19. V is TRBV5-1 and J is TRBJ1-3; TRBD1 is a possible D gene (5 bases). CDR3 sequence: CASSFLGAGNTIYF. The CDR3 region has the DNA TGCGCCAGCAGCTTTTTAGGGGCTGGAAACACCATATATTTT.